The rows below give T cell receptor beta chains drawn from one sample of a study of cytomegalovirus exposure and HLA in healthy donors. Profiling relied on immunoSEQ multiplex PCR, and the TCRdb table lists in-frame clones only, not all of them. The repertoire has 65,000 to 75,000 clones, 94% of them found once; the top ten carry 1.5% to 1.8%. The sequenced material came from PBMCs. The source is a young man in good health and CMV-seropositive. CDR3s include the opening cysteine and the closing phenylalanine or tryptophan. A D gene is named only where the DNA matches it firmly.

j_gene | d_gene | v_gene | CDR3nt | CDR3aa
TRBJ2-7 | - | TRBV7-9 | TGTGCCAGCAGCTTAGGAGGCGGGGTACTGTTCGAGCAGTACTTC | CASSLGGGVLFEQYF
TRBJ2-1 | - | TRBV4-2 | TGTGCCAGCAGCCAAGGAGGCGCAGGGGACAATGAGCAGTTCTTC | CASSQGGAGDNEQFF
TRBJ1-1 | - | TRBV28 | TGTGCCAGCAGCCCCTCCTTGGCTGCTGAAGCTTTCTTT | CASSPSLAAEAFF
TRBJ1-2 | - | TRBV28 | TGTGCCAGCAGTACCGGTTTCGGCTACACCTTC | CASSTGFGYTF
TRBJ2-3 | TRBD1 | TRBV5-1 | TGCGCCAGCAGCAAATCCAGGACAGGGAGCACAGATACGCAGTATTTT | CASSKSRTGSTDTQYF
TRBJ2-1 | - | TRBV11-3 | TGTGCCAGCAGCTTAGATAGTGGGGCAGAGCGGTTCTTC | CASSLDSGAERFF
TRBJ2-3 | - | TRBV21-1 | TGTGCCAGCAGCAAAAAATGGACTAGCGGGACTGATACGCAGTATTTT | CASSKKWTSGTDTQYF
TRBJ2-2 | TRBD2 | TRBV7-2 | TGTGCCAGCAGCACTAGCGGGAGAGGCACCGGGGAGCTGTTTTTT | CASSTSGRGTGELFF
TRBJ2-7 | TRBD1 | TRBV10-3 | TGTGCCATCAGTTCCGGGACAGAAAGATTCGAGCAGTACTTC | CAISSGTERFEQYF
TRBJ1-5 | - | TRBV5-6 | TGTGCCTCCTCGGGGGGGGCGGGACCTAATCAGCCCCAGCATTTT | CASSGGAGPNQPQHF
TRBJ1-4 | - | TRBV28 | TGTGCCAGCAGTCCTCGACAGGATAATGAAAAACTGTTTTTT | CASSPRQDNEKLFF